This T cell receptor beta chain came from a study of cytomegalovirus exposure and HLA in healthy donors. Across the whole study: The approximately 120 validation repertoires were produced on the same platform as the roughly 660 repertoires of the first cohort. This was reported in a later analysis.

Sequenced by immunoSEQ multiplex PCR; TCRdb stores in-frame clones only, minus some. The repertoire holds roughly 270,000 clones, with 70% to 90% as singletons. The V end was cut by 2 bases, the J end by 7 bases, with 14 bases between. Germline lookup yields CDR1 MRHNA and CDR2 SNTAGT. The CDR3 contains 15 residues. The sample was PBMCs. The chain carries TRBV6-4 and TRBJ2-2; D is possibly TRBD2 (6 bases). The receptor comes from a woman aged 18-29 years in good health and CMV-seronegative. CDR3 nucleotide sequence: TGTGCCAGCAGTGACAGAACGGGAGAGGACGGGGAGCTGTTTTTT. Translation gives CASSDRTGEDGELFF.